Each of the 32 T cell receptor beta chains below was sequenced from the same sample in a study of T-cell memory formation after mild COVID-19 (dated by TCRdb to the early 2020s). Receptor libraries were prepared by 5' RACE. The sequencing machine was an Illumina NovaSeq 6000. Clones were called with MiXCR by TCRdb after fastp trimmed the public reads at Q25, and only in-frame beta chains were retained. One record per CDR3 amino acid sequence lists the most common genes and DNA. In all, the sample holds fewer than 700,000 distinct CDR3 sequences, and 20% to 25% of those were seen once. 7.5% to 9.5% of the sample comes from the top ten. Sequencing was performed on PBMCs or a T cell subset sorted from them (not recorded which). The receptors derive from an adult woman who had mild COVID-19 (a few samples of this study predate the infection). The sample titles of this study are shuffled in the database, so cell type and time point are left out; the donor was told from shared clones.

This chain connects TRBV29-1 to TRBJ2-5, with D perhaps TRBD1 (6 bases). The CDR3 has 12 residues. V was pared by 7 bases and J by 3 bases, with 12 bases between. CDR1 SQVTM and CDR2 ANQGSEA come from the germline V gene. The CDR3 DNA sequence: TGCAGCGCAAGGACAGCCAAAGAGACCCAGTACTTC. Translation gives CSARTAKETQYF.

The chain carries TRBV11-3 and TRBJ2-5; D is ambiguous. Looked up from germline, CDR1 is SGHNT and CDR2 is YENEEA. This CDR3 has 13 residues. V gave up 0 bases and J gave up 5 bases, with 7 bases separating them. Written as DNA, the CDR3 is TGTGCCAGCAGCTTAGAGGGGTTGGAGACCCAGTACTTC. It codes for CASSLEGLETQYF.

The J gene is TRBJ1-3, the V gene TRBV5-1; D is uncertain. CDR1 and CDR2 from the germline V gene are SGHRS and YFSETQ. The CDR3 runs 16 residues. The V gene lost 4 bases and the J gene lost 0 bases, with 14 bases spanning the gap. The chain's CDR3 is CASSPIGGFSGNTIYF. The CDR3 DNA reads TGCGCCAGCAGCCCCATCGGAGGGTTCTCTGGAAACACCATATATTTT.

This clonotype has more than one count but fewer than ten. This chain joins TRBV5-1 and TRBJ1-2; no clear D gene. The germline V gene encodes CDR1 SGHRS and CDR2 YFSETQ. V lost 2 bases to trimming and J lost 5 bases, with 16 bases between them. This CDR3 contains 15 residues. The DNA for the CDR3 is TGCGCCAGCAGCTTTGCCGACGGTCGGGTATATGGCTACACCTTC. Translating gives CASSFADGRVYGYTF.

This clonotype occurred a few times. CDR3 sequence: CASSLSGRAAEQYF. For the CDR3, the DNA is TGTGCCAGCAGCTTAAGCGGGAGGGCCGCCGAGCAGTACTTC. The rearrangement uses TRBV7-9 and TRBJ2-7; 10 nucleotides match TRBD2. Germline lookup yields CDR1 SEHNR and CDR2 FQNEAQ (reference sequence). Trimming cost V 2 bases and J 6 bases; bases outside gene matches: 4. The CDR3 has 14 amino acids.

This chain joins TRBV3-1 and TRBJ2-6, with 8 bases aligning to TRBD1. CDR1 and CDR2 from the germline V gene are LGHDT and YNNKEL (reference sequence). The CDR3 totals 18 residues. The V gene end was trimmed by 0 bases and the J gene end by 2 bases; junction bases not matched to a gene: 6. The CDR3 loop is CASSQDRGRLTGANVLTF. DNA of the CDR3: TGTGCCAGCAGCCAAGACAGGGGGCGCCTCACTGGGGCCAACGTCCTGACTTTC.

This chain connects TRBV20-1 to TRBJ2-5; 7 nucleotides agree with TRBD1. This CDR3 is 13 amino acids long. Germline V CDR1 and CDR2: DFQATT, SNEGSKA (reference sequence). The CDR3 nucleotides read TGCAGCGTCTCCGGGACAGTTCAAGAGACCCAGTACTTC. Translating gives CSVSGTVQETQYF.

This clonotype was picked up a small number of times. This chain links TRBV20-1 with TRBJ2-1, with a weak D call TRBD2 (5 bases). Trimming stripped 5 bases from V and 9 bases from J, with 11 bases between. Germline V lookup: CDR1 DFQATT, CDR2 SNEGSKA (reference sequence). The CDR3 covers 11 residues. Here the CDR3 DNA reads TGCAGTGCTCAATCCCGGGGTGAGCAGTTCTTC. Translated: CSAQSRGEQFF.

The CDR3 protein is CASSMDRVTYEQYF. The CDR3 nucleotides read TGTGCCAGCAGCATGGACAGGGTTACCTACGAGCAGTACTTC. The chain combines TRBV12-3 or TRBV12-4 with TRBJ2-7, with 8 bases lining up with TRBD1. The CDR3 has 14 residues. The V and J ends lost 6 bases and 2 bases, in that order; junction bases with no gene match: 6.

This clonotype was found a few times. Here the CDR3 reads CASSRPGGEKLFF. CDR3 nucleotide sequence: TGTGCCAGTAGTCGACCAGGCGGGGAAAAACTGTTTTTT. V gene TRBV19 combines with J gene TRBJ1-4; D unresolved. Trimming removed 5 bases from V and 8 bases from J, with 12 bases in between. The germline CDR1 and CDR2 sequences are LNHDA and SQIVND (reference sequence). This CDR3 is built from 13 residues.

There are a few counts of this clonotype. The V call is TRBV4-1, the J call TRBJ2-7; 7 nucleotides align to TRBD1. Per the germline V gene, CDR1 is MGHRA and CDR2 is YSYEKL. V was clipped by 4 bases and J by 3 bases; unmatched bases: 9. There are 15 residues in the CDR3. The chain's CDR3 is CASSRETGISYEQYF. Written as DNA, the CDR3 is TGCGCCAGCAGCCGAGAGACAGGGATAAGCTACGAGCAGTACTTC.

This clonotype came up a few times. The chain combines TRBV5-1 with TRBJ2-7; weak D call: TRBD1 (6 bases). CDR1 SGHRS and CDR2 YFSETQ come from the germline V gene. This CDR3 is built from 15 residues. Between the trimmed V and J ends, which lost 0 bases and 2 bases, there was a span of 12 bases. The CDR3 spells CASSLASGATYEQYF. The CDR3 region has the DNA TGCGCCAGCAGCTTGGCGTCAGGGGCGACCTACGAGCAGTACTTC.

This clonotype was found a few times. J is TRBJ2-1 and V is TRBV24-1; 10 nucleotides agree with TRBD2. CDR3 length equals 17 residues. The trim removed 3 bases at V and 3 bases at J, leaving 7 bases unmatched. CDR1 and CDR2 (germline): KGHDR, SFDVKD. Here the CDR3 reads CATSDPLSGGDYNEQFF. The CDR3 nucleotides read TGTGCCACCAGTGATCCGCTGAGCGGGGGGGACTACAATGAGCAGTTCTTC.

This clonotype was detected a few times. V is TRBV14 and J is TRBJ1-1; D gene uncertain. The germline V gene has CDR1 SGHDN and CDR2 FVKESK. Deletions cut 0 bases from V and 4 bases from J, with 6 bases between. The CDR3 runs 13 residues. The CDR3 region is CASSQDGFTEAFF. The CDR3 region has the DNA TGTGCCAGCAGCCAAGATGGGTTCACTGAAGCTTTCTTT.

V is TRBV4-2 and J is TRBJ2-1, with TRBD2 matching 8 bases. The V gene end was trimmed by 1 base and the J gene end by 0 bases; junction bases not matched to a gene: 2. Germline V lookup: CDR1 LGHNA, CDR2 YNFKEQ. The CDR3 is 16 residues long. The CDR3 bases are TGTGCCAGCAGCCAAGCACTAGCGGACTCCTACAATGAGCAGTTCTTC. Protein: CASSQALADSYNEQFF.

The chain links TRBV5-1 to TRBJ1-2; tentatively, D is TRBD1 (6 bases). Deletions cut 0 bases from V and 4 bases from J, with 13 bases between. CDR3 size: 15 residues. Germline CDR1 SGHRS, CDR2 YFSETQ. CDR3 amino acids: CASSLGGETGYGYTF. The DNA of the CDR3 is TGCGCCAGCAGCTTGGGGGGTGAGACAGGCTATGGCTACACCTTC. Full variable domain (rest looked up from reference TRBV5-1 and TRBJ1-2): KAGVTQTPRYLIKTRGQQVTLSCSPISGHRSVSWYQQTPGQGLQFLFEYFSETQRNKGNFPGRFSGRQFSNSRSEMNVSTLELGDSALYLCASSLGGETGYGYTFGSGTRLTVV.

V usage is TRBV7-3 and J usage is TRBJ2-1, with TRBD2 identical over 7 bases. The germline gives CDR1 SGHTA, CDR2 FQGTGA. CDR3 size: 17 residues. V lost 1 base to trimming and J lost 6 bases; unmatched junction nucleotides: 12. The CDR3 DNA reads TGTGCCAGCAGCTTAATGGCGGGGCTAGCGGAGGTCAATGAGCAGTTCTTC. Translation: CASSLMAGLAEVNEQFF.

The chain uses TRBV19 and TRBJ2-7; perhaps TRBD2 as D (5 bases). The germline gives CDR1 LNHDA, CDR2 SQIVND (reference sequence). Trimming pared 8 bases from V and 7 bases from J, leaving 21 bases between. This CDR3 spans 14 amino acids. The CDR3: CASRGAAGGGEQYF. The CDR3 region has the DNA TGTGCCAGTCGCGGTGCGGCCGGAGGAGGAGAGCAGTACTTC. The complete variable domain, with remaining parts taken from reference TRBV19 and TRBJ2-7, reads DGGITQSPKYLFRKEGQNVTLSCEQNLNHDAMYWYRQDPGQGLRLIYYSQIVNDFQKGDIAEGYSVSREKKESFPLTVTSAQKNPTAFYLCASRGAAGGGEQYFGPGTRLTVT.

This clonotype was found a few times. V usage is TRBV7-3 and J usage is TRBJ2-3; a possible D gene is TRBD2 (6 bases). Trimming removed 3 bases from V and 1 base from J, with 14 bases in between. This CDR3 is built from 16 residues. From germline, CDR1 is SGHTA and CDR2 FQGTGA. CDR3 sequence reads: CASSLRGVGGTDTQYF. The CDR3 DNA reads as TGTGCCAGCAGCTTGCGCGGGGTAGGAGGCACAGATACGCAGTATTTT.

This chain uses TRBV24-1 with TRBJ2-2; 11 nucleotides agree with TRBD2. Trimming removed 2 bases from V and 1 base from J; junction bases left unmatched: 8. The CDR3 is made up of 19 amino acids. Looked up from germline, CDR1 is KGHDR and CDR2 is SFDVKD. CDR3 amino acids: CATSDSSPGLAGNTGELFF. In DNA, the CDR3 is TGTGCCACCAGTGATTCAAGCCCCGGACTAGCGGGGAACACCGGGGAGCTGTTTTTT.

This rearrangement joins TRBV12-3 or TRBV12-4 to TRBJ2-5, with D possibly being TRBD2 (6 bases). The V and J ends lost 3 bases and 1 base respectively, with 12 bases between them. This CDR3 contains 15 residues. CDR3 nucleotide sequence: TGTGCCAGCAGTTTGGGGCGGGGCCGCCAAGAGACCCAGTACTTC. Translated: CASSLGRGRQETQYF.

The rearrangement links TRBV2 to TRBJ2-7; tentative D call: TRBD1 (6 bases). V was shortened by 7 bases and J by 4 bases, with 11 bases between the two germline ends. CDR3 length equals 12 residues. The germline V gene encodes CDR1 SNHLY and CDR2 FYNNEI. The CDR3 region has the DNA TGTGCCAGCAAGAGGGGGATATACGAGCAGTACTTC. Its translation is CASKRGIYEQYF. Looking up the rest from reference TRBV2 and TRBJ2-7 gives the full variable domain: EPEVTQTPSHQVTQMGQEVILRCVPISNHLYFYWYRQILGQKVEFLVSFYNNEISEKSEIFDDQFSVERPDGSNFTLKIRSTKLEDSAMYFCASKRGIYEQYFGPGTRLTVT.

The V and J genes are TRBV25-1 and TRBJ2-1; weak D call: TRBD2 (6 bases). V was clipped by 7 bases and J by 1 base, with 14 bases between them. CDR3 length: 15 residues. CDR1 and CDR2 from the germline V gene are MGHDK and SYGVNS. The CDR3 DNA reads TGTGCCAGCACCGATAGCGGTCCTTCCTACAATGAGCAGTTCTTC. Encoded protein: CASTDSGPSYNEQFF.

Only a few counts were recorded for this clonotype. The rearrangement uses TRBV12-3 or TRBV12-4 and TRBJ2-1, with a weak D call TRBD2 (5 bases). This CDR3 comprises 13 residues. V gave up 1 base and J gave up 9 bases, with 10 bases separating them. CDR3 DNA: TGTGCCAGCAGTTTAGGGACTCTTGGTGAGCAGTTCTTC. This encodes CASSLGTLGEQFF.

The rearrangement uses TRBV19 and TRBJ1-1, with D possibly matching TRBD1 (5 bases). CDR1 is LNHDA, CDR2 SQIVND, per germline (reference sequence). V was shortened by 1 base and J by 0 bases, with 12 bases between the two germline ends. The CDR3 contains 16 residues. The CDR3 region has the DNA TGTGCCAGTAGTATAGGAACCAGGGCTCTGAACACTGAAGCTTTCTTT. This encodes CASSIGTRALNTEAFF.

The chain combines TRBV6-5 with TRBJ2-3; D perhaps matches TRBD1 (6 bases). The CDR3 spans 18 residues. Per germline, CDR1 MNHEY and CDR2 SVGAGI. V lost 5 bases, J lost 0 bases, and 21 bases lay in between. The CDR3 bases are TGTGCCAGCAGTCCGCCTTTAAAGGGGGTACCTAGCACAGATACGCAGTATTTT. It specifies CASSPPLKGVPSTDTQYF.

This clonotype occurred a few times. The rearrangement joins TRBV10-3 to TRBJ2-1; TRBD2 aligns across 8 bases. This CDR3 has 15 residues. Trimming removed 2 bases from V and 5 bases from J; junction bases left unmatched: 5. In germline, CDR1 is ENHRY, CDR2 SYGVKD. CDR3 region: CAISEGREVDNEQFF. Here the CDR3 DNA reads TGTGCCATCAGTGAGGGGCGGGAGGTTGACAATGAGCAGTTCTTC.

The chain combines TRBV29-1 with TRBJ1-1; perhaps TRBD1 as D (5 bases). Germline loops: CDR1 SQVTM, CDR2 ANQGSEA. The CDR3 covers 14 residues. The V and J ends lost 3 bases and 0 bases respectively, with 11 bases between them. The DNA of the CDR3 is TGCAGCGTTGAGCCTCAGGGTCTGAACACTGAAGCTTTCTTT. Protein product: CSVEPQGLNTEAFF.

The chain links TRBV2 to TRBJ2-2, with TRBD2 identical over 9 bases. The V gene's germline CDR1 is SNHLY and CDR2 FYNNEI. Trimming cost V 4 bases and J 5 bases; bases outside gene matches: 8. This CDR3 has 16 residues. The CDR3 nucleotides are TGTGCCAGCAGTGTTGCAGCGGGAGGTTGGACCGGGGAGCTGTTTTTT. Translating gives CASSVAAGGWTGELFF.

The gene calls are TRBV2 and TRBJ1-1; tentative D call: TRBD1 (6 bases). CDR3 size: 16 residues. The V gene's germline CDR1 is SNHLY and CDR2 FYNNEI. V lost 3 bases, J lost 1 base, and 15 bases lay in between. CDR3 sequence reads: CASSDPRAGANTEAFF. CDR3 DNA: TGTGCCAGCAGTGATCCCCGGGCAGGGGCGAACACTGAAGCTTTCTTT.

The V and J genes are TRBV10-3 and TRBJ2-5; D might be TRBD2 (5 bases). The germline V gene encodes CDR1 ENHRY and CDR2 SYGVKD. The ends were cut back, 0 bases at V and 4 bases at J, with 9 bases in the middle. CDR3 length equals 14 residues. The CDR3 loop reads CAISESGRGETQYF. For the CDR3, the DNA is TGTGCCATCAGTGAGTCGGGTCGGGGAGAGACCCAGTACTTC.

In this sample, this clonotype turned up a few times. CDR3 residues: CASSPRGSGELFF. CDR3 bases: TGTGCCAGCTCACCACGGGGGTCCGGGGAGCTGTTTTTT. V and J are TRBV18 and TRBJ2-2, with D perhaps assigned TRBD1 or TRBD2 (5 bases each). CDR1 is KGHSH and CDR2 is LQKENI in the germline V gene. V was cut by 1 base and J by 6 bases, with 6 bases left in between. The CDR3 contains 13 residues.